This TCR beta chain came from a study of T cell responses to AZD1222 COVID-19 vaccine. The data were produced by immunoSEQ multiplex PCR, yet TCRdb's version contains in-frame clones alone and is incomplete. Of 120,000 to 150,000 clones detected, around 90% appear once; the ten largest clones hold 5.4%. This CDR3 is 14 amino acids long. CDR1 is LGHNA and CDR2 is YNFKEQ in the germline V gene. The ends were cut back, 6 bases at V and 1 base at J, with 9 bases in the middle. The chain links TRBV4-2 to TRBJ2-2, with a weak D call TRBD1 (5 bases). The source was peripheral blood, collected 28 days after the second dose of the MenACWY control vaccine. The TCR comes from an adult who received the MenACWY meningococcal vaccine as a control. The CDR3 nucleotides read TGTGCCAGCAGGGAAACAGGGAACACCGGGGAGCTGTTTTTT. Encoded protein: CASRETGNTGELFF.